This TCR beta chain is drawn from a study of control samples from healthy donors and cancer patients. The CDR3 consists of 16 residues. Sequencing was performed with immunoSEQ multiplex PCR; in TCRdb, only in-frame clones are kept and a portion is missing. Of about 130,000 clones in the sample, approximately 92% were seen once. This receptor was identified in a man aged 18 to 29 in good health. The chain employs TRBV21-1 and TRBJ1-2. TRBV21-1 is deemed a pseudogene. The source material was blood. The DNA for the CDR3 is TGTGCCAGCAGCCGCGGGATCCCAGATTTCTCCTATGGCTACACCTTC. Its protein product is CASSRGIPDFSYGYTF.